These T cell receptor beta chains were read from a single sample in a study of blood T cell repertoires in COVID-19. Only in-frame clones appear in the TCRdb table, and some are missing; sequencing was by immunoSEQ multiplex PCR. The top ten clones hold 0.62% of a sample with around 200,000 clones, about 90% of them seen once. Sample: peripheral blood. The receptors shown here come from a man aged 50 or older with acute or convalescent COVID-19. Each CDR3 is given with its conserved first and last residue. Each record gives: clone size, V gene, CDR3 length, J gene, D gene, CDR3 protein, CDR3 DNA. D genes are given only for firm matches. Only part of the rows carry a size: once, few, many, or a class if the clone is expanded.

clone_size: .
v_call: TRBV4-1
cdr3_length: 19
j_call: TRBJ2-1
d_call: TRBD2
cdr3_aa: CASSLGAGGFSSPYNEQFF
cdr3_nt: TGCGCCAGCAGCCTTGGAGCGGGGGGGTTTTCCTCCCCATACAATGAGCAGTTCTTC

clone_size: .
v_call: TRBV7-2
cdr3_length: 12
j_call: TRBJ1-2
d_call: .
cdr3_aa: CASSRPGDGYTF
cdr3_nt: TGTGCCAGCAGTCGACCAGGGGATGGCTACACCTTC

clone_size: .
v_call: TRBV7-6
cdr3_length: 15
j_call: TRBJ2-3
d_call: .
cdr3_aa: CASSPPRSSTDTQYF
cdr3_nt: TGTGCCAGCAGCCCGCCCAGGTCGAGCACAGATACGCAGTATTTT

clone_size: .
v_call: TRBV7-3
cdr3_length: 15
j_call: TRBJ2-1
d_call: .
cdr3_aa: CASSFRGSSGDEQFF
cdr3_nt: TGTGCCAGCAGCTTTAGGGGTAGTTCGGGTGATGAGCAGTTCTTC

clone_size: .
v_call: TRBV4-3
cdr3_length: 16
j_call: TRBJ2-3
d_call: .
cdr3_aa: CASSQEPGANTDTQYF
cdr3_nt: TGCGCCAGCAGCCAAGAGCCAGGGGCTAACACAGATACGCAGTATTTT

clone_size: .
v_call: TRBV2
cdr3_length: 14
j_call: TRBJ2-2
d_call: .
cdr3_aa: CASSEMGLGGELFF
cdr3_nt: TGTGCCAGCAGTGAGATGGGCCTCGGCGGGGAGCTGTTTTTT

clone_size: .
v_call: TRBV9
cdr3_length: 14
j_call: TRBJ2-2
d_call: .
cdr3_aa: CASSADQGTGELFF
cdr3_nt: TGTGCCAGCAGCGCGGATCAGGGGACCGGGGAGCTGTTTTTT

clone_size: .
v_call: TRBV7-8
cdr3_length: 13
j_call: TRBJ2-7
d_call: .
cdr3_aa: CASFLPGAGEQYF
cdr3_nt: TGTGCCAGCTTTCTGCCGGGAGCCGGTGAGCAGTACTTC

clone_size: once
v_call: TRBV27
cdr3_length: 18
j_call: TRBJ1-6
d_call: TRBD1
cdr3_aa: CASSFPPGQGISNSPLHF
cdr3_nt: TGTGCCAGCAGTTTTCCACCGGGACAGGGAATTTCCAATTCACCCCTCCACTTT

clone_size: .
v_call: TRBV10-2
cdr3_length: 12
j_call: TRBJ2-1
d_call: .
cdr3_aa: CASSDYSNEQFF
cdr3_nt: TGCGCCAGCAGTGATTATTCGAATGAGCAGTTCTTC

clone_size: .
v_call: TRBV5-8
cdr3_length: 16
j_call: TRBJ2-5
d_call: TRBD2
cdr3_aa: CASSYTGTSGTETQYF
cdr3_nt: TGTGCCAGCAGCTATACCGGGACTAGCGGAACAGAGACCCAGTACTTC

clone_size: .
v_call: TRBV7-6
cdr3_length: 16
j_call: TRBJ2-2
d_call: TRBD2
cdr3_aa: CASSLALAANTGELFF
cdr3_nt: TGTGCCAGCAGCTTAGCCCTAGCGGCAAACACCGGGGAGCTGTTTTTT

clone_size: .
v_call: TRBV28
cdr3_length: 13
j_call: TRBJ2-7
d_call: .
cdr3_aa: CASFGLNSYEQYF
cdr3_nt: TGTGCCAGCTTCGGACTAAACTCCTACGAGCAGTACTTC

clone_size: .
v_call: TRBV11-2
cdr3_length: 16
j_call: TRBJ1-6
d_call: .
cdr3_aa: CASSFNPGFPYSPLHF
cdr3_nt: TGTGCCAGCAGCTTTAACCCGGGTTTCCCCTATTCACCCCTCCACTTT

clone_size: .
v_call: TRBV27
cdr3_length: 15
j_call: TRBJ2-7
d_call: .
cdr3_aa: CASSLSGTFSYEQYF
cdr3_nt: TGTGCCAGCAGTTTATCTGGGACATTCTCCTACGAGCAGTACTTC

clone_size: .
v_call: TRBV10-2
cdr3_length: 15
j_call: TRBJ2-3
d_call: .
cdr3_aa: CASRGGRWATDTQYF
cdr3_nt: TGCGCCAGCAGGGGGGGGCGCTGGGCCACAGATACGCAGTATTTT

clone_size: .
v_call: TRBV21-1
cdr3_length: 17
j_call: TRBJ2-2
d_call: .
cdr3_aa: CASSRRVRRSNTGELFF
cdr3_nt: TGTGCCAGCAGCAGGAGGGTCCGCAGGTCGAACACCGGGGAGCTGTTTTTT

clone_size: .
v_call: TRBV6-5
cdr3_length: 15
j_call: TRBJ2-6
d_call: .
cdr3_aa: CASSPRSSGANVLTF
cdr3_nt: TGTGCCAGCAGTCCGAGGAGCTCTGGGGCCAACGTCCTGACTTTC

clone_size: .
v_call: TRBV19
cdr3_length: 15
j_call: TRBJ1-1
d_call: .
cdr3_aa: CASSIKRVTNTEAFF
cdr3_nt: TGTGCCAGTAGTATTAAGAGGGTCACGAACACTGAAGCTTTCTTT

clone_size: .
v_call: TRBV6-2/TRBV6-3
cdr3_length: 14
j_call: TRBJ2-3
d_call: .
cdr3_aa: CASSYQQGTDTQYF
cdr3_nt: TGTGCCAGCAGTTACCAGCAGGGGACAGATACGCAGTATTTT

clone_size: .
v_call: TRBV19
cdr3_length: 19
j_call: TRBJ2-2
d_call: TRBD2
cdr3_aa: CASSQTSGRAHGNTGELFF
cdr3_nt: TGTGCCAGTAGTCAGACTAGCGGGAGGGCCCATGGTAACACCGGGGAGCTGTTTTTT

clone_size: .
v_call: TRBV5-4
cdr3_length: 17
j_call: TRBJ2-2
d_call: TRBD2
cdr3_aa: CASSPKVRGGDTGELFF
cdr3_nt: TGTGCCAGCAGCCCCAAGGTGCGGGGGGGAGATACCGGGGAGCTGTTTTTT

clone_size: .
v_call: TRBV7-6
cdr3_length: 16
j_call: TRBJ2-5
d_call: TRBD2
cdr3_aa: CASSTRTSGRAETQYF
cdr3_nt: TGTGCCAGCAGCACAAGGACTAGCGGGAGGGCAGAGACCCAGTACTTC

clone_size: .
v_call: TRBV7-9
cdr3_length: 18
j_call: TRBJ2-2
d_call: .
cdr3_aa: CASSLAVGGRANTGELFF
cdr3_nt: TGTGCCAGCAGCTTAGCGGTAGGAGGACGGGCGAACACCGGGGAGCTGTTTTTT

clone_size: .
v_call: TRBV5-6
cdr3_length: 14
j_call: TRBJ1-2
d_call: .
cdr3_aa: CASSLRDIYYGYTF
cdr3_nt: TGTGCCAGCAGCTTACGGGACATCTACTATGGCTACACCTTC

clone_size: .
v_call: TRBV5-1
cdr3_length: 14
j_call: TRBJ2-3
d_call: TRBD2
cdr3_aa: CASSGASGRDTQYF
cdr3_nt: TGCGCCAGCAGCGGCGCTAGCGGGAGGGATACGCAGTATTTT

clone_size: .
v_call: TRBV6-5
cdr3_length: 15
j_call: TRBJ1-6
d_call: TRBD1
cdr3_aa: CASSHRGAFNSPLHF
cdr3_nt: TGTGCCAGCAGCCACAGGGGGGCCTTTAATTCACCCCTCCACTTT

clone_size: .
v_call: TRBV5-1
cdr3_length: 15
j_call: TRBJ2-4
d_call: TRBD1
cdr3_aa: CASSLGDRGLGIQYF
cdr3_nt: TGCGCCAGCAGCTTGGGGGACAGGGGTTTGGGCATTCAGTACTTC

clone_size: .
v_call: TRBV3-1/TRBV3-2
cdr3_length: 18
j_call: TRBJ2-5
d_call: .
cdr3_aa: CASSQHVRTTLGGETQYF
cdr3_nt: TGTGCCAGCAGCCAACATGTAAGGACTACCCTGGGGGGAGAGACCCAGTACTTC

clone_size: .
v_call: TRBV5-4
cdr3_length: 14
j_call: TRBJ1-1
d_call: TRBD1
cdr3_aa: CASSLTGVNTEAFF
cdr3_nt: TGTGCCAGCAGCTTAACAGGGGTAAACACTGAAGCTTTCTTT

clone_size: .
v_call: TRBV2
cdr3_length: 13
j_call: TRBJ2-1
d_call: .
cdr3_aa: CARGTPGGNEQFF
cdr3_nt: TGTGCCAGAGGGACTCCCGGCGGGAATGAGCAGTTCTTC

clone_size: .
v_call: TRBV18
cdr3_length: 14
j_call: TRBJ1-2
d_call: TRBD1
cdr3_aa: CASSPGQGAHGYTF
cdr3_nt: TGTGCCAGCTCACCAGGACAGGGGGCCCATGGCTACACCTTC

clone_size: .
v_call: TRBV10-2
cdr3_length: 15
j_call: TRBJ2-7
d_call: TRBD1
cdr3_aa: CASSTGQGFSYEQYF
cdr3_nt: TGCGCCAGTAGTACGGGACAGGGCTTCTCCTACGAGCAGTACTTC

clone_size: .
v_call: TRBV7-9
cdr3_length: 15
j_call: TRBJ2-3
d_call: .
cdr3_aa: CASSLSTISTDTQYF
cdr3_nt: TGTGCCAGCAGCTTGAGTACCATTAGCACAGATACGCAGTATTTT

clone_size: .
v_call: TRBV28
cdr3_length: 12
j_call: TRBJ2-7
d_call: .
cdr3_aa: CASSFNHYEQYF
cdr3_nt: TGTGCCAGCAGTTTCAATCACTACGAGCAGTACTTC

clone_size: .
v_call: TRBV9
cdr3_length: 14
j_call: TRBJ2-1
d_call: TRBD2
cdr3_aa: CASSVSGSKGEQFF
cdr3_nt: TGTGCCAGCAGCGTTAGCGGGAGTAAGGGTGAGCAGTTCTTC

clone_size: .
v_call: TRBV27
cdr3_length: 15
j_call: TRBJ1-2
d_call: TRBD1
cdr3_aa: CASRSIAGTGGIYTF
cdr3_nt: TGTGCCAGCAGATCCATCGCCGGGACAGGGGGTATCTACACCTTC

clone_size: .
v_call: TRBV11-2
cdr3_length: 14
j_call: TRBJ1-1
d_call: TRBD1
cdr3_aa: CASSRTGLNTEAFF
cdr3_nt: TGTGCCAGCAGCCGGACAGGGTTGAACACTGAAGCTTTCTTT

clone_size: once
v_call: TRBV28
cdr3_length: 15
j_call: TRBJ2-7
d_call: .
cdr3_aa: CASSFLTGTVYEQYF
cdr3_nt: TGTGCCAGCAGTTTCCTAACAGGGACGGTCTACGAGCAGTACTTC

clone_size: .
v_call: TRBV7-3
cdr3_length: 13
j_call: TRBJ2-2
d_call: TRBD2
cdr3_aa: CASSLTSGGELFF
cdr3_nt: TGTGCCAGCAGCCTCACTAGCGGCGGGGAGCTGTTTTTT

clone_size: .
v_call: TRBV6-5
cdr3_length: 15
j_call: TRBJ1-1
d_call: TRBD1
cdr3_aa: CASSYLGTGNTEAFF
cdr3_nt: TGTGCCAGCAGTTATCTCGGGACAGGGAACACTGAAGCTTTCTTT

clone_size: .
v_call: TRBV18
cdr3_length: 13
j_call: TRBJ1-6
d_call: .
cdr3_aa: CASSPRDNSPLHF
cdr3_nt: TGTGCCAGCTCACCGCGCGATAATTCACCCCTCCACTTT

clone_size: .
v_call: TRBV6-6
cdr3_length: 16
j_call: TRBJ2-1
d_call: TRBD2
cdr3_aa: CASSPMTSGRYNEQFF
cdr3_nt: TGTGCCAGCAGTCCTATGACTAGCGGGAGGTACAATGAGCAGTTCTTC

clone_size: .
v_call: TRBV3-1/TRBV3-2
cdr3_length: 14
j_call: TRBJ2-2
d_call: TRBD2
cdr3_aa: CASSPGTSTGELFF
cdr3_nt: TGTGCCAGCAGCCCCGGGACTAGTACCGGGGAGCTGTTTTTT

clone_size: .
v_call: TRBV2
cdr3_length: 16
j_call: TRBJ2-1
d_call: .
cdr3_aa: CASSEEGGIPYNEQFF
cdr3_nt: TGTGCCAGCAGTGAAGAAGGGGGAATACCCTACAATGAGCAGTTCTTC